This T cell receptor (beta chain) was identified during a study of blood T cells in healthy people across ages. Study-level results: Changes in expanded clonotypes were possibly confounded, as the CMV status of donors was unknown. PBMCs that were unsorted prevented a conclusive naive versus antigen-experienced comparison.

This CDR3 has 17 amino acids. Trimming took 5 bases from V and 1 from J, leaving 19 bases between them. In germline, CDR1 is KGHDR, CDR2 SFDVKD. Combining a sample-barcoded 5' primer with a J-beta primer mix, a second PCR ran for roughly 7 to 12 cycles. One entry per CDR3 protein results from TCRdb running MiXCR on the 5' RACE reads. The sample lists approximately 600,000 distinct CDR3 sequences, 45% to 65% seen once, with roughly 34% in the top ten. The sample holds many counts of this clonotype. Its antigen is not known. The authors drew about 9.5 milliliters of peripheral blood from each donor. The TCR comes from a man aged 60-69 years in good health. Sequencing was carried out using blood. The V call is TRBV24-1, the J call TRBJ2-5; D might be TRBD2 (5 bases). DNA of the CDR3: TGTGCCACCAGTGCCGTTTGGGAGCCGGGCCTCCAAGAGACCCAGTACTTC. It codes for CATSAVWEPGLQETQYF.